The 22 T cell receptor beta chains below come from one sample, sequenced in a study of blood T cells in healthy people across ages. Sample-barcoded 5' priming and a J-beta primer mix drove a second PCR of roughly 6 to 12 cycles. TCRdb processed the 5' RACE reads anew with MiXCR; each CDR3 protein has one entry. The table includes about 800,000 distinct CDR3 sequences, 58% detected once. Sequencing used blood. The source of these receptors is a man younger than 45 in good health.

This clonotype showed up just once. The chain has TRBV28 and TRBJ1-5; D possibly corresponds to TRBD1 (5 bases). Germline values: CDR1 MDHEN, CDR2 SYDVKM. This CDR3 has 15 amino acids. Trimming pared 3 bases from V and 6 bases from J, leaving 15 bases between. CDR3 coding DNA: TGTGCCAGCAGTTTCCCCGACAGTTTCGGTCAGCCCCAGCATTTT. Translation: CASSFPDSFGQPQHF.

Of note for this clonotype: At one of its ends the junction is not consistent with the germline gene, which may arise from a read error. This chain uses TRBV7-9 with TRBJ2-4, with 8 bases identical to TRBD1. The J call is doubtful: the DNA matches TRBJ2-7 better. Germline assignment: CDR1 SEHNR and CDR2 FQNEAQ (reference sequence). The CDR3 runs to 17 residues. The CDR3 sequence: CASSLAVGRGHFYEQYF. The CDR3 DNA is TGTGCCAGTAGCTTAGCGGTCGGCAGGGGGCACTTCTACGAGCAGTACTTC.

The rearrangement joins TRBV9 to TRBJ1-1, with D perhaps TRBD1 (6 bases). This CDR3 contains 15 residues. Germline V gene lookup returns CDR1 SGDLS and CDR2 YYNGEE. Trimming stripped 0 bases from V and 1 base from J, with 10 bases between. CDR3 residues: CASSVGGARNTEAFF. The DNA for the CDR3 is TGTGCCAGCAGCGTAGGGGGGGCAAGGAACACTGAAGCTTTCTTT.

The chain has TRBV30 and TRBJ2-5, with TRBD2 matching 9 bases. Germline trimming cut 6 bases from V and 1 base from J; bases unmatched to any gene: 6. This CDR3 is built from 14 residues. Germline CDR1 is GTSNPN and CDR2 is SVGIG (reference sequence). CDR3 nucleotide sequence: TGTGCCTGCGTAGCGGGAGAGGGCCAAGAGACCCAGTACTTC. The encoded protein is CACVAGEGQETQYF.

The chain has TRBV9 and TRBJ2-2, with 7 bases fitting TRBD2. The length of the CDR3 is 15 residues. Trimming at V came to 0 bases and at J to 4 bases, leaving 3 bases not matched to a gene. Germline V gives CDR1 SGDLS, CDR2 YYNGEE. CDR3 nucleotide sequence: TGTGCCAGCAGCGTAGGAGCGGGGACCACCGGGGAGCTGTTTTTT. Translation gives CASSVGAGTTGELFF. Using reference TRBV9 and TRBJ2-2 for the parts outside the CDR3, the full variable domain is DSGVTQTPKHLITATGQRVTLRCSPRSGDLSVYWYQQSLDQGLQFLIQYYNGEERAKGNILERFSAQQFPDLHSELNLSSLELGDSALYFCASSVGAGTTGELFFGEGSRLTVL.

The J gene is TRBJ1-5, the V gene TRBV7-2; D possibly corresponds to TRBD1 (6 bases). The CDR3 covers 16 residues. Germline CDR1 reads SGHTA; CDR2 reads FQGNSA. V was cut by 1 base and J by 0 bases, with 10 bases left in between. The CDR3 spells CASSLGTAYSNQPQHF. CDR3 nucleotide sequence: TGTGCCAGCAGCTTAGGGACAGCTTATAGCAATCAGCCCCAGCATTTT.

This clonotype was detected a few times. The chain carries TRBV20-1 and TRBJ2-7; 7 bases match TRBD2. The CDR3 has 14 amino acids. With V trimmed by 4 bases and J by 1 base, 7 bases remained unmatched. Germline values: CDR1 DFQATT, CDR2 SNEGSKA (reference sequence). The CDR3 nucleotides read TGCAGTGCTAACCGTGCGGGGGTTTCCTACGAGCAGTACTTC. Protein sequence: CSANRAGVSYEQYF.

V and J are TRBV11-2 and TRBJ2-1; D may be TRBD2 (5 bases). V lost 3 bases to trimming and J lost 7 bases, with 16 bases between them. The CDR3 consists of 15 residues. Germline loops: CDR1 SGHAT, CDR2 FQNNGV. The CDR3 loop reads CASSFRGLFSNEQFF. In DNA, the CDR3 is TGTGCCAGCAGCTTCCGCGGACTGTTTTCAAATGAGCAGTTCTTC.

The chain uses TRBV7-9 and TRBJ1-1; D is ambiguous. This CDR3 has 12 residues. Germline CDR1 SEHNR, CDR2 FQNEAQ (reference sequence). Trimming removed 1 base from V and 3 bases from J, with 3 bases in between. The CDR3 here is CASSLDHTEAFF. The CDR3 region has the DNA TGTGCCAGCAGCTTAGACCACACTGAAGCTTTCTTT.

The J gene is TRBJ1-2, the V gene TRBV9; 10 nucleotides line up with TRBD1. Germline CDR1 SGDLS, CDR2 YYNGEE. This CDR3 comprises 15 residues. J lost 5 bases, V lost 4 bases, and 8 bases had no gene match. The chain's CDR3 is CASSFSGQGFYGYTF. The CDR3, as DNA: TGTGCCAGCAGCTTTTCGGGACAGGGGTTTTATGGCTACACCTTC.

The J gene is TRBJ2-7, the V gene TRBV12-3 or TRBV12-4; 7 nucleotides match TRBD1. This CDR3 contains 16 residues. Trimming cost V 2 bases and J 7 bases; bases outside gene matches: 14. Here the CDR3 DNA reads TGTGCCAGCAGTTTACCTGCCGGGACAGCGACTCTGGAGCAGTACTTC. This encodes CASSLPAGTATLEQYF.

CDR3: CSALSRTGSSYEQYF. Here the CDR3 DNA reads TGCAGTGCCCTGAGTCGGACGGGGAGCTCCTACGAGCAGTACTTC. The genes are TRBV20-1 and TRBJ2-7; tentatively, D is TRBD2 (5 bases). V lost 6 bases and J 0 bases, leaving 18 bases between the germline ends. Germline-derived CDR1 and CDR2 are DFQATT and SNEGSKA (reference sequence). This CDR3 contains 15 residues.

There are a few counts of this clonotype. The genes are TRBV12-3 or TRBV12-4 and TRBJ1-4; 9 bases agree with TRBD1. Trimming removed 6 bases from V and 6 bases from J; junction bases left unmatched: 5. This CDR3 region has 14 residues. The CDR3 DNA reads TGTGCCAGCAGGACAGGGGGTCATGATGAAAAACTGTTTTTT. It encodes CASRTGGHDEKLFF.

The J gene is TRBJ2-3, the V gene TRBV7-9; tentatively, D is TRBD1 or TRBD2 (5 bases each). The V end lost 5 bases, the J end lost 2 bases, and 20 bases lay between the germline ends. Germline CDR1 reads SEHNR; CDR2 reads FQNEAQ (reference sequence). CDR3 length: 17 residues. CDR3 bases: TGTGCCAGCAGCCCGAGGGGAGATAACCACCCCACAGATACGCAGTATTTT. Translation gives CASSPRGDNHPTDTQYF.

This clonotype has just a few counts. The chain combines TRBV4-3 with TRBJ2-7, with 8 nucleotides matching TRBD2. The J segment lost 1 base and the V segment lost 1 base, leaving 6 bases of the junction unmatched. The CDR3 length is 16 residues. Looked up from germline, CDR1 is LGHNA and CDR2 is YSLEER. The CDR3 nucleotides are TGCGCCAGCAGCCAAGTTGCGACTAGCGAGTCCTACGAGCAGTACTTC. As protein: CASSQVATSESYEQYF.

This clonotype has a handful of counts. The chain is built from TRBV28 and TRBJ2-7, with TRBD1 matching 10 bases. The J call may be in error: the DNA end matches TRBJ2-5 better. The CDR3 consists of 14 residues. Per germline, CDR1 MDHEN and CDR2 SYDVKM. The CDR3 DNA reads TGTGCCAGCAGTTTGGGGACAGGGGAGAGGACCCAGTACTTC. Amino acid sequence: CASSLGTGERTQYF.

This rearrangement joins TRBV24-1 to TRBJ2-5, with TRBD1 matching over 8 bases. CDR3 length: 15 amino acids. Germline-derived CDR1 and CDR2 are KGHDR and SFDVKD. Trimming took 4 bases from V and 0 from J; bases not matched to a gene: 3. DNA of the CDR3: TGTGCCACCAGTGAGGGGACAGGTTACCAAGAGACCCAGTACTTC. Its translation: CATSEGTGYQETQYF.

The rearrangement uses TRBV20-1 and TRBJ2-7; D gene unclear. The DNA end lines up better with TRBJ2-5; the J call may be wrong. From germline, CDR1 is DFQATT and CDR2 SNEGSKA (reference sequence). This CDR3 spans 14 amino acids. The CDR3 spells CSASSLQSQETQYF. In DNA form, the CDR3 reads TGCAGTGCTAGTTCCTTACAGAGCCAAGAGACCCAGTACTTC.

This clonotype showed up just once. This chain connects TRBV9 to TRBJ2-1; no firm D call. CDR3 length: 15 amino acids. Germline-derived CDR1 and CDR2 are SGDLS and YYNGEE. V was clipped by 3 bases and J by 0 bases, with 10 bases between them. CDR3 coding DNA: TGTGCCAGCAGCGAGAGGTGGGGCTCCTACAATGAGCAGTTCTTC. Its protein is CASSERWGSYNEQFF.

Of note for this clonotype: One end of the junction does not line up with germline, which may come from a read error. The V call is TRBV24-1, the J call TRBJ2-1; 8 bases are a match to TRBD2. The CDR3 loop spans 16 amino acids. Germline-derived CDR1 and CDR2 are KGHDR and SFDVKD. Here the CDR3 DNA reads TGTGCCACCAGTGGACAGACTAGCGTTCCCTACAATAAGCAGTTCTTC. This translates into CATSGQTSVPYNKQFF.

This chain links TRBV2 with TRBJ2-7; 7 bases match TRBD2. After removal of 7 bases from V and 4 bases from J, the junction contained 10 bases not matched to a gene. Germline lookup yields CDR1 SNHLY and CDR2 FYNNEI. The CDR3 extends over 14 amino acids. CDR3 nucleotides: TGTGCCAGCACCAAGGGAGGGGTTGGATACGAGCAGTACTTC. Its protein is CASTKGGVGYEQYF.

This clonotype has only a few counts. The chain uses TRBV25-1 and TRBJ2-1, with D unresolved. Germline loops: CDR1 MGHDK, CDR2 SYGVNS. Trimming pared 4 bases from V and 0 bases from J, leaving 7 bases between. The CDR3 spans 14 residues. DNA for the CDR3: TGTGCCAGCAGTGCTACATCCTCCTACAATGAGCAGTTCTTC. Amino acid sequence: CASSATSSYNEQFF.